Listed below are T cell receptor beta chains from one sample, sequenced in a study of quantifying T cell responses using KT2 cells. TCRdb reprocessed the UMI-ligation and nested PCR reads with MiXCR, giving one entry per CDR3 protein. This table has fewer than 50,000 distinct CDR3 sequences, approximately 15% appearing once. Sequenced sample: PBMCs spiked with cells of the T cell clone KT2. These receptor sequences come from a human donor. Each CDR3 is given with its conserved first and last residue. The D gene is left open where the match is weak. Rows may omit the clone size; those that give it use once, few, many or a size class.

V gene	D gene	clone size	J gene	CDR3 protein	CDR3 DNA
TRBV7-9	-	few	TRBJ2-1	CASSLNRATPEQFF	TGTGCCAGCAGCTTAAATCGAGCGACTCCTGAGCAGTTCTTC
TRBV5-1	TRBD1	-	TRBJ2-7	CASSQTRTGAIYEQYF	TGCGCCAGCAGCCAGACCCGGACAGGGGCCATCTACGAGCAGTACTTC
TRBV13	TRBD1	few	TRBJ2-7	CASGKQGIYEQYF	TGTGCCAGCGGCAAACAGGGGATCTACGAGCAGTACTTC
TRBV29-1	TRBD2	many	TRBJ2-7	CSVVQGGDEQYF	TGCAGCGTTGTTCAGGGAGGGGACGAGCAGTACTTC
TRBV7-9	TRBD2	few	TRBJ2-5	CASSSTSGTETQYF	TGTGCCAGCAGCTCGACTAGCGGGACGGAGACCCAGTACTTC
TRBV29-1	-	few	TRBJ1-1	CSVVGSEAFF	TGCAGCGTTGTTGGATCTGAAGCTTTCTTT
TRBV6-1	-	-	TRBJ2-1	CASSHPTSPADDPYNEQFF	TGTGCCAGCAGCCACCCCACTTCACCAGCGGATGACCCCTACAATGAGCAGTTCTTC
TRBV7-9	-	few	TRBJ1-1	CASSYETYTEAFF	TGTGCCAGCAGCTACGAGACCTACACTGAAGCTTTCTTT
TRBV7-2	TRBD2	few	TRBJ2-2	CASSLVMGGTGELFF	TGTGCCAGCAGCTTAGTGATGGGGGGGACCGGGGAGCTGTTTTTT
TRBV7-9	TRBD2	few	TRBJ2-1	CASSLARDQRGTNEQFF	TGTGCCAGCAGCTTAGCTAGAGACCAGCGGGGCACCAATGAGCAGTTCTTC
TRBV5-1	TRBD2	-	TRBJ2-2	CASSLSLAGNTGELFF	TGCGCCAGCAGCTTGAGCCTAGCGGGGAACACCGGGGAGCTGTTTTTT
TRBV20-1	-	-	TRBJ1-6	CSARDHGGNNSPLHF	TGCAGTGCTAGAGATCATGGGGGGAATAATTCACCCCTCCACTTT
TRBV6-2/TRBV6-3	-	-	TRBJ2-1	CASSEFGGQLYNEQFF	TGTGCCAGCAGCGAGTTCGGAGGGCAGCTTTACAATGAGCAGTTCTTC
TRBV9	-	few	TRBJ2-1	CASSAGHSRDNEQFF	TGTGCCAGCAGCGCCGGCCACAGTCGAGACAATGAGCAGTTCTTC
TRBV5-5	TRBD2	-	TRBJ2-1	CASSWEGPSYNEQFF	TGTGCCAGCAGCTGGGAGGGGCCGTCCTACAATGAGCAGTTCTTC
TRBV25-1	-	many	TRBJ2-3	CASSVGADTQYF	TGTGCCAGCAGTGTAGGCGCAGATACGCAGTATTTT
TRBV4-1	TRBD1	few	TRBJ2-2	CASSQVTGANTGELFF	TGCGCCAGCAGCCAAGTCACAGGGGCGAACACCGGGGAGCTGTTTTTT
TRBV15	-	few	TRBJ2-6	CATSDRDFSGANVLTF	TGTGCCACCAGCGATCGCGACTTTTCTGGGGCCAACGTCCTGACTTTC
TRBV20-1	-	many	TRBJ1-1	CSARQGNTEAFF	TGCAGTGCTAGACAGGGAAACACTGAAGCTTTCTTT
TRBV4-3	-	many	TRBJ2-6	CASSQGESTSGANVLTF	TGCGCCAGCAGCCAAGGGGAGAGCACCTCTGGGGCCAACGTCCTGACTTTC
TRBV3-1	-	few	TRBJ1-4	CASRPRQAPNEKLFF	TGTGCCAGCAGACCAAGACAGGCCCCTAATGAAAAACTGTTTTTT
TRBV7-6	TRBD2	few	TRBJ2-3	CASSPLAENTDTQYF	TGTGCCAGCAGCCCTCTAGCGGAGAACACAGATACGCAGTATTTT
TRBV27	-	medium-sized	TRBJ2-3	CASSSPITDTQYF	TGTGCCAGCAGTTCCCCAATCACAGATACGCAGTATTTT
TRBV12-3/TRBV12-4	-	few	TRBJ1-1	CASSLWGETEAFF	TGTGCCAGCAGTTTATGGGGGGAAACTGAAGCTTTCTTT
TRBV19	TRBD1	few	TRBJ1-5	CASSIQKGANQPQHF	TGTGCCAGTAGTATTCAAAAGGGGGCAAATCAGCCCCAGCATTTT
TRBV29-1	-	-	TRBJ2-1	CSVGGRIRGDNEQFF	TGCAGCGTTGGGGGCAGGATAAGGGGGGACAATGAGCAGTTCTTC
TRBV5-5	-	-	TRBJ2-2	CASSLGLYTGELFF	TGTGCCAGCAGCTTGGGTCTGTACACCGGGGAGCTGTTTTTT
TRBV11-1	-	-	TRBJ2-7	CASSSQSGFGYEQYF	TGTGCCAGCAGCTCACAATCAGGGTTCGGCTACGAGCAGTACTTC
TRBV30	-	few	TRBJ1-1	CAWSVGEFTEAFF	TGTGCCTGGAGTGTGGGGGAATTCACTGAAGCTTTCTTT
TRBV9	-	-	TRBJ1-1	CASNSDGMNTEAFF	TGTGCCAGCAATAGCGACGGTATGAACACTGAAGCTTTCTTT
TRBV4-3	TRBD1	few	TRBJ1-2	CASSQVWDRQGYTF	TGCGCCAGCAGCCAAGTTTGGGACAGGCAGGGCTACACCTTC
TRBV19	-	-	TRBJ2-1	CASSITLARASYNEQFF	TGTGCCAGTAGTATTACCCTAGCGAGGGCCTCCTACAATGAGCAGTTCTTC
TRBV6-5	TRBD1	-	TRBJ2-5	CASSHRAGTGGETQYF	TGTGCCAGCAGTCACCGCGCAGGGACAGGGGGGGAGACCCAGTACTTC
TRBV20-1	-	-	TRBJ2-3	CSASGTRSTDTQYF	TGCAGTGCTAGCGGGACAAGAAGCACAGATACGCAGTATTTT
TRBV2	-	-	TRBJ2-7	CASSPGGIPYEQYF	TGTGCCAGCAGCCCAGGGGGGATCCCCTACGAGCAGTACTTC
TRBV27	TRBD1	-	TRBJ1-5	CASSLFGTGRLGQPQHF	TGTGCCAGCAGTTTATTCGGGACAGGGCGTTTGGGTCAGCCCCAGCATTTT